Listed below are T cell receptor beta chains from one sample, sequenced in a study of molecular identifiers for immune sequencing clone quantification. TCRdb used MiXCR to reprocess the PCR reads, holding one entry per CDR3 protein. The data show about 300,000 distinct CDR3 sequences, with about 21% seen just once and about 0.79% held by the top ten. Sequenced: naive CD8+ T cells from blood, with Jurkat cell RNA spiked in. The receptors were sampled from a human donor in good health. Some libraries in this study had Jurkat cell RNA spiked in. Both conserved end residues are part of each CDR3. A D gene is named only where the DNA matches it firmly. The size entry is marked missing in some rows and otherwise reads once, few, many or a size class.

d_call	clone_size	v_call	j_call	cdr3_nt	cdr3_aa
.	many	TRBV28	TRBJ2-7	TGTGCCAGCAGTTCCTCGGACAGCTTATGGGAGCAGTACTTC	CASSSSDSLWEQYF
.	many	TRBV29-1	TRBJ2-1	TGCAGCGTCCCCCGGACCGAGGGTGACAATGAGCAGTTCTTC	CSVPRTEGDNEQFF
.	few	TRBV24-1	TRBJ2-2	TGTGCCACCAGTGATTTCGGTAGCGGCACCGGGGAGCTGTTTTTT	CATSDFGSGTGELFF
.	.	TRBV13	TRBJ2-5	TGTGCCAGCAGCTCGAACCAGGACAGCCTTTCAGAGACCCAGTACTTC	CASSSNQDSLSETQYF
TRBD2	few	TRBV20-1	TRBJ2-7	TGCAGTGCTAGAGATCCCCGGACTAGCGGGAACACCTACGAGCAGTACTTC	CSARDPRTSGNTYEQYF
TRBD2	many	TRBV9	TRBJ2-2	TGTGCCAGCACCTACAGCGGGAGACATCACGGGGAGCTGTTTTTT	CASTYSGRHHGELFF
.	few	TRBV3-1	TRBJ2-7	TGTGCCAGCAGCCAAGATGGGCCCTTCGAGCAGTACTTC	CASSQDGPFEQYF
.	few	TRBV5-1	TRBJ1-2	TGCGCCAGCAGCTTGGAGGCTCCATATGGCTACACCTTC	CASSLEAPYGYTF
TRBD1	.	TRBV5-1	TRBJ2-5	TGCGCCAGCAGCTTGTATTTGGACAGGGGGGACCAAGAGACCAAGTACTTC	CASSLYLDRGDQETKYF
.	.	TRBV7-9	TRBJ1-1	TGTGCCAGCAGCCCAGACCCTCACCTCGATTTAGCCTTCTTT	CASSPDPHLDLAFF